The sequence of this T cell receptor beta chain was determined in a study of PD-L1 blockade in urothelial cancer. Study at large: Analysis of the blood was performed 3 weeks (second dose) and 6 weeks after treatment start.

The length of the CDR3 is 15 residues. Trimming stripped 3 bases from V and 8 bases from J, with 16 bases between. Germline V gives CDR1 LGHNA, CDR2 YSLEER. The time point denotes: pretreatment peripheral blood. Some clones are missing from TCRdb's copy, which holds only in-frame ones; the method was immunoSEQ multiplex PCR. Of some 53,000 clones in the sample, about 75% were seen once. The clonotype comes from a man aged 65 to 85 with urothelial cancer. The gene calls are TRBV4-3 and TRBJ1-4; a weak D match, TRBD1 (5 bases). This specimen consisted of PBMCs, obtained around atezolizumab (anti-PD-L1) treatment. CDR3 protein: CASSQLGGKGEKLFF. CDR3 coding DNA: TGCGCCAGCAGCCAGCTGGGGGGGAAGGGGGAAAAACTGTTTTTT.